The rows below give T cell receptor beta chains drawn from one sample of a study of glioma-infiltrating T cells after dendritic cell vaccination. The assay was immunoSEQ multiplex PCR, and TCRdb's table has in-frame clones only and misses some. The sample has about 82,000 clones, roughly 87% seen once. This material consisted of blood, taken after dendritic cell vaccination. These receptors all stem from a human donor with glioblastoma. CDR3s include the opening cysteine and the closing phenylalanine or tryptophan. The D gene is left open where the match is weak. Size is omitted from some rows. Given values are once, few, many or a class for expanded clones.

cdr3_nt: TGCGCCAGCGGGGGGGGCGGGGGTACCTACAATGAGCAGTTCTTC
cdr3_aa: CASGGGGGTYNEQFF
v_call: TRBV5-1
j_call: TRBJ2-1
d_call: NA
clone_size: NA

cdr3_nt: TGTGCCAGCAGTGAGCCCGGGACAAAGGGAGAGACCCAGTACTTC
cdr3_aa: CASSEPGTKGETQYF
v_call: TRBV2
j_call: TRBJ2-5
d_call: NA
clone_size: NA

cdr3_nt: TGTGCCAGCAGTTTCGGACAGACGGCCTACGAGCAGTACTTC
cdr3_aa: CASSFGQTAYEQYF
v_call: TRBV27
j_call: TRBJ2-7
d_call: NA
clone_size: NA

cdr3_nt: TGTGCCACCAGCAGAGGAAGGGGGGGGCGCTTAGAGACCCAGTACTTC
cdr3_aa: CATSRGRGGRLETQYF
v_call: TRBV15
j_call: TRBJ2-5
d_call: NA
clone_size: NA

cdr3_nt: TGTGCCAGCAGTGAAGGGTCAGGAGGGAGCTATGGCTACACCTTC
cdr3_aa: CASSEGSGGSYGYTF
v_call: TRBV2
j_call: TRBJ1-2
d_call: NA
clone_size: few

cdr3_nt: TGCGCCAGCAGCCATGAGTTGAGGGAGGACACTGAAGCTTTCTTT
cdr3_aa: CASSHELREDTEAFF
v_call: TRBV4-1
j_call: TRBJ1-1
d_call: NA
clone_size: few

cdr3_nt: TGTGCCAGCAGCGCGGACAGCACAACTAATGAAAAACTGTTTTTT
cdr3_aa: CASSADSTTNEKLFF
v_call: TRBV9
j_call: TRBJ1-4
d_call: NA
clone_size: NA

cdr3_nt: TGTGCCAGCAGCAAAGGACAGGGCTTGGATGAAAAACTGTTTTTT
cdr3_aa: CASSKGQGLDEKLFF
v_call: TRBV7-9
j_call: TRBJ1-4
d_call: TRBD1
clone_size: few

cdr3_nt: TGTGCCAGCAGCTTGGGACAGGGGTACACTGAAGCTTTCTTT
cdr3_aa: CASSLGQGYTEAFF
v_call: TRBV5-4
j_call: TRBJ1-1
d_call: TRBD1
clone_size: NA

cdr3_nt: TGTGCCAGCAGCTTAAGAAGTAGTGAGGGGGCTGAGGCCAAAAACATTCAGTACTTC
cdr3_aa: CASSLRSSEGAEAKNIQYF
v_call: TRBV7-3
j_call: TRBJ2-4
d_call: TRBD1
clone_size: NA

cdr3_nt: TGCAGCGTGAGCCCAGGGGCAGGAAACACCATATATTTT
cdr3_aa: CSVSPGAGNTIYF
v_call: TRBV29-1
j_call: TRBJ1-3
d_call: NA
clone_size: NA

cdr3_nt: TGTGCCAGCAGGTCTCTGACAGGTCGATCTAACTATGGCTACACCTTC
cdr3_aa: CASRSLTGRSNYGYTF
v_call: TRBV11-2
j_call: TRBJ1-2
d_call: NA
clone_size: NA

cdr3_nt: TGCGCCAGCAGCCAAGATGGACAGTTAATTGGAAACACCATATATTTT
cdr3_aa: CASSQDGQLIGNTIYF
v_call: TRBV5-1
j_call: TRBJ1-3
d_call: NA
clone_size: few

cdr3_nt: TGTGCCAGCAGCTTACAGAACGGGGACACTGAAGCTTTCTTT
cdr3_aa: CASSLQNGDTEAFF
v_call: TRBV7-2
j_call: TRBJ1-1
d_call: NA
clone_size: NA

cdr3_nt: TGTGCCAGCAGTTCCGGGGCTAATGAAAAACTGTTTTTT
cdr3_aa: CASSSGANEKLFF
v_call: TRBV28
j_call: TRBJ1-4
d_call: NA
clone_size: once

cdr3_nt: TGTGCCAGCAGTGAAGCTCTCCTCGAGACCCAGTACTTC
cdr3_aa: CASSEALLETQYF
v_call: TRBV2
j_call: TRBJ2-5
d_call: NA
clone_size: once

cdr3_nt: TGTGCCACCAGCAGAGATCGGGACAGCAGCTCTGGAAACACCATATATTTT
cdr3_aa: CATSRDRDSSSGNTIYF
v_call: TRBV15
j_call: TRBJ1-3
d_call: TRBD1
clone_size: NA

cdr3_nt: TGTGCCAGCAGCCAAACCGACAGGGCAAAGGGGGACACTGAAGCTTTCTTT
cdr3_aa: CASSQTDRAKGDTEAFF
v_call: TRBV7-9
j_call: TRBJ1-1
d_call: TRBD1
clone_size: NA

cdr3_nt: TGTGCCAGTAGTATAGGGAGGACTGAAGCTTTCTTT
cdr3_aa: CASSIGRTEAFF
v_call: TRBV19
j_call: TRBJ1-1
d_call: NA
clone_size: NA

cdr3_nt: TGTGCCAGCAGCATCGGCGGGACTAGCGGCGGCGATACGCAGTATTTT
cdr3_aa: CASSIGGTSGGDTQYF
v_call: TRBV7-7
j_call: TRBJ2-3
d_call: TRBD2
clone_size: NA

cdr3_nt: TGCGCCAGCAGCCCTGGGGTAGCGCCAGATACGCAGTATTTT
cdr3_aa: CASSPGVAPDTQYF
v_call: TRBV5-1
j_call: TRBJ2-3
d_call: NA
clone_size: NA

cdr3_nt: TGCGCCAGCAGCCCCCGGGGGGGGCCACTAACCCTTTTGGCAACTAATGAAAAACTGTTTTTT
cdr3_aa: CASSPRGGPLTLLATNEKLFF
v_call: TRBV5-1
j_call: TRBJ1-4
d_call: NA
clone_size: NA

cdr3_nt: TGTGCCAGCTCACCGAACGGACAGGGATTAAATTCACCCCTCCACTTT
cdr3_aa: CASSPNGQGLNSPLHF
v_call: TRBV18
j_call: TRBJ1-6
d_call: TRBD1
clone_size: NA

cdr3_nt: TGTGCCAGCGGGACAGGGATCTATAATTCACCCCTCCACTTT
cdr3_aa: CASGTGIYNSPLHF
v_call: TRBV6-1
j_call: TRBJ1-6
d_call: TRBD1
clone_size: NA

cdr3_nt: TGTGCCAGTAGTATCTCAGGGTGGCGAACTGAAGCTTTCTTT
cdr3_aa: CASSISGWRTEAFF
v_call: TRBV19
j_call: TRBJ1-1
d_call: NA
clone_size: once

cdr3_nt: TGTGCCAGCAGCGTAGGGGACAGGGGCTACGAGCAGTACTTC
cdr3_aa: CASSVGDRGYEQYF
v_call: TRBV9
j_call: TRBJ2-7
d_call: TRBD1
clone_size: NA

cdr3_nt: TGTGCCAGCAGCATCCTGGACAGGGGGTTGGCCGGGGAGCTGTTTTTT
cdr3_aa: CASSILDRGLAGELFF
v_call: TRBV5-6
j_call: TRBJ2-2
d_call: TRBD1
clone_size: NA

cdr3_nt: TGTGCCAGCAGCTTTGGTCCACCGGGACAGGGGGTAGTCTATGAGCAGTTCTTC
cdr3_aa: CASSFGPPGQGVVYEQFF
v_call: TRBV7-6
j_call: TRBJ2-1
d_call: TRBD1
clone_size: NA

cdr3_nt: TGTGCCTGGGCCAGTACCCAAGATCAGCCCCAGCATTTT
cdr3_aa: CAWASTQDQPQHF
v_call: TRBV30
j_call: TRBJ1-5
d_call: NA
clone_size: NA

cdr3_nt: TGCGCCAGCAGATCCTCCACAGGGAACACTGAAGCTTTCTTT
cdr3_aa: CASRSSTGNTEAFF
v_call: TRBV5-1
j_call: TRBJ1-1
d_call: NA
clone_size: NA

cdr3_nt: TGCGCCAGCAGCCAGGGGCGGGGGGCACATGAGCAGTTCTTC
cdr3_aa: CASSQGRGAHEQFF
v_call: TRBV4-3
j_call: TRBJ2-1
d_call: TRBD2
clone_size: NA

cdr3_nt: TGTGCCAGTCATAATCAGGGGGATAGCAATCAGCCCCAGCATTTT
cdr3_aa: CASHNQGDSNQPQHF
v_call: TRBV19
j_call: TRBJ1-5
d_call: TRBD1
clone_size: NA

cdr3_nt: TGTGCCAGCAGAGCAACAGGGGTGGGTGAAGCTTTCTTT
cdr3_aa: CASRATGVGEAFF
v_call: TRBV2
j_call: TRBJ1-1
d_call: TRBD1
clone_size: NA

cdr3_nt: TGCGCCAGCAGCCAAGATGTCAACACAGATACGCAGTATTTT
cdr3_aa: CASSQDVNTDTQYF
v_call: TRBV4-3
j_call: TRBJ2-3
d_call: NA
clone_size: NA

cdr3_nt: TGTGCCAGCAGTGAAGTAGCGGGGGGCTCCAACGAGCAGTACTTC
cdr3_aa: CASSEVAGGSNEQYF
v_call: TRBV2
j_call: TRBJ2-7
d_call: TRBD2
clone_size: NA

cdr3_nt: TGTGCCAGTAGTGCCAAAGGGACAGTTAATTCACCCCTCCACTTT
cdr3_aa: CASSAKGTVNSPLHF
v_call: TRBV19
j_call: TRBJ1-6
d_call: TRBD1
clone_size: NA

cdr3_nt: TGTGCCTGGAGTTCCGGGTGGGGGGACTTCTATCAGCCCCAGCATTTT
cdr3_aa: CAWSSGWGDFYQPQHF
v_call: TRBV30
j_call: TRBJ1-5
d_call: NA
clone_size: NA

cdr3_nt: TGTGCCAGTAGCGGGGGGTTGAACAATGAGCAGTTCTTC
cdr3_aa: CASSGGLNNEQFF
v_call: TRBV2
j_call: TRBJ2-1
d_call: TRBD2
clone_size: NA

cdr3_nt: TGTGCCAGCAGTTGTCCGTCGACAGGGACCACCGGGGAGCTGTTTTTT
cdr3_aa: CASSCPSTGTTGELFF
v_call: TRBV6-5
j_call: TRBJ2-2
d_call: TRBD1
clone_size: NA

cdr3_nt: TGTGCCAGCAGCGTCCAGACGGGAAACTATGGCTACACCTTC
cdr3_aa: CASSVQTGNYGYTF
v_call: TRBV9
j_call: TRBJ1-2
d_call: NA
clone_size: NA

cdr3_nt: TGTGCCAGCAGCCTCCCGGGGGTCGGGGAGCTGTTTTTT
cdr3_aa: CASSLPGVGELFF
v_call: TRBV7-3
j_call: TRBJ2-2
d_call: NA
clone_size: once